This record concerns one T cell receptor beta chain sequence. As yet, its antigen is unknown. Distinct nucleotide sequences in the sample also encode this CDR3. The data belong to a study of shared clonotypes between healthy human individuals. General study results and limits: Estimated richness was generally greater in naive than memory subsets.

Germline V lookup: CDR1 MNHEY, CDR2 SVGAGI. Deletions cut 4 bases from V and 5 bases from J, with 5 bases between. The CDR3 spans 12 residues. Replicate PCRs for sorted subsets used about 200 ng DNA; this equaled tens of thousands of T cell genomes. Repertoires were generated with immunoSEQ multiplex PCR, while TCRdb's copy carries only in-frame clones and drops some. The data show over 850,000 clones, around 78% seen once. The study enrolled healthy HIV-negative adults without recent acute infections or vaccinations as donors. Researchers partitioned CD4+ cells into CD45RA+ naive and CD45RA-negative memory subsets.

Material: memory CD4+ T cells from PBMCs. Subset here: CD45RA-negative fraction. The chain recombines TRBV6-5 with TRBJ2-2; D gene ambiguous. This receptor was obtained from a man aged 18 to 29 in good health. Some clones in this sample may be carry-over from other donors' samples. The CDR3 bases are TGTGCCAGCAGTTCCGATACCGGGGAGCTGTTTTTT. It codes for CASSSDTGELFF.